Below, 25 T cell receptor beta chains from the same sample are listed, as sequenced in a study of molecular identifiers for immune sequencing clone quantification. TCRdb used MiXCR to reprocess the PCR reads, holding one entry per CDR3 protein. In the table there are approximately 90,000 distinct CDR3 sequences, 20% to 25% of which are singletons. Sequenced material: naive CD8+ T cells from blood, with Jurkat cell RNA spiked in. Subset denoted: FACS-sorted CD8+CD4-CCR7+CD45RA+ naive T cells. The receptors originated from a human donor in good health. Some libraries in this study had Jurkat cell RNA spiked in.

This clonotype has at least ten counts. V usage is TRBV6-2 or TRBV6-3 and J usage is TRBJ2-7; 13 nucleotides align to TRBD2. Trimming removed 6 bases from V and 2 bases from J; junction bases left unmatched: 7. The CDR3 is 16 amino acids. Germline values: CDR1 MNHEY, CDR2 SVGEGT. In DNA form, the CDR3 reads TGTGCCAGCAGCGGACTAGCGGGAGCTCCTACCTACGAGCAGTACTTC. This encodes CASSGLAGAPTYEQYF.

As for this clonotype: A much larger clonotype is one base distant, so this may be a read error. The chain links TRBV28 to TRBJ2-7; D is undetermined. The CDR3 length is 12 residues. The V gene's germline CDR1 is MDHEN and CDR2 SYDVKM. The CDR3 region is CVSSLVIYEQYF. The CDR3, as DNA: TGTGTCAGCAGCTTAGTTATTTACGAGCAGTACTTC. The complete variable domain, with remaining parts taken from reference TRBV28 and TRBJ2-7, reads DVKVTQSSRYLVKRTGEKVFLECVQDMDHENMFWYRQDPGLGLRLIYFSYDVKMKEKGDIPEGYSVSREKKERFSLILESASTNQTSMYLCVSSLVIYEQYFGPGTRLTVT.

A note on this clonotype: This sequence may be a read error, since a much larger clone differs from it by one base. The chain uses TRBV2 and TRBJ2-5; 8 positions match TRBD2. This CDR3 is built from 14 residues. Germline loops: CDR1 SNHLY, CDR2 FYNNEI. In nucleotides, the CDR3 is TGTGCCAGCCGACTAGCGACGTACCAAGAGCCCCAGTACTTC. Protein product: CASRLATYQEPQYF.

This clonotype has at least ten counts. J is TRBJ2-2 and V is TRBV2; perhaps TRBD1 as D (6 bases). Germline V gene lookup returns CDR1 SNHLY and CDR2 FYNNEI. The CDR3 sequence is 16 residues long. V was clipped by 5 bases and J by 0 bases, with 13 bases between them. CDR3: CASSPSRDTNTGELFF. DNA of the CDR3: TGTGCCAGCAGTCCCTCCCGGGACACGAACACCGGGGAGCTGTTTTTT.

This clonotype showed up many times. The rearrangement links TRBV6-5 to TRBJ1-1, with 7 bases aligning to TRBD1. The germline V gene encodes CDR1 MNHEY and CDR2 SVGAGI. This CDR3 region has 14 residues. V was clipped by 2 bases and J by 6 bases; unmatched bases: 6. The CDR3 sequence: CASSYAPGQPEAFF. The CDR3 region has the DNA TGTGCCAGCAGTTACGCTCCGGGACAGCCTGAAGCTTTCTTT.

A note on this clonotype: A junction end diverges from the germline sequence, so it may reflect a read error. The rearrangement uses TRBV30 and TRBJ1-1, with a tentative D call TRBD1 (6 bases). The V gene's germline CDR1 is GTSNPN and CDR2 SVGIG (reference sequence). The CDR3 covers 12 residues. The CDR3 protein is CAWSVRTDRALF. The CDR3 coding sequence is TGTGCCTGGAGTGTGCGGACAGACAGAGCTCTCTTT.

This clonotype has ten or more counts. The chain combines TRBV7-9 with TRBJ2-6, with 10 bases fitting TRBD2. V dropped 5 bases and J dropped 0; count of bases not matched to a gene: 7. Germline V lookup: CDR1 SEHNR, CDR2 FQNEAQ (reference sequence). CDR3 length: 18 residues. The CDR3 reads CASSAGTSASSGANVLTF. The CDR3 DNA reads TGTGCCAGCAGCGCCGGGACTAGCGCTTCCTCTGGGGCCAACGTCCTGACTTTC.

This clonotype showed up many times. The chain employs TRBV7-9 and TRBJ2-3; D is unclear. CDR3 length equals 12 residues. Germline V gene data show CDR1 as SEHNR and CDR2 as FQNEAQ (reference sequence). V gave up 4 bases and J gave up 5 bases, with 7 bases separating them. The CDR3 region is CASSSTLDTQYF. The CDR3 nucleotides are TGTGCCAGCAGCTCCACTTTAGATACGCAGTATTTT.

The V call is TRBV11-1, the J call TRBJ2-1; the match to TRBD2 covers 8 bases. V dropped 2 bases and J dropped 2; count of bases not matched to a gene: 11. The CDR3 consists of 18 residues. Germline V gene lookup returns CDR1 SGHAT and CDR2 FQDESV (reference sequence). CDR3 in amino acids: CASSLTGTRGSPYNEQFF. In DNA form, the CDR3 reads TGTGCCAGCAGCTTAACGGGGACTAGAGGGAGTCCCTACAATGAGCAGTTCTTC.

Details on this clonotype: A junction boundary mismatches the germline segment, possibly from a read error. The chain recombines TRBV12-3 or TRBV12-4 with TRBJ2-3; possibly TRBD1 or TRBD2 for D (5 bases each). The CDR3 is 14 amino acids. The CDR3, as DNA: TGTGCCAGCAAATCATCCGGGGCAATCGATATGCAGTATTTT. This encodes CASKSSGAIDMQYF.

As regards this clonotype: One end of the junction varies from germline; a read error may be responsible. V is TRBV7-2 and J is TRBJ2-2, with a weak D call TRBD2 (5 bases). The CDR3 has 15 residues. Looked up from germline, CDR1 is SGHTA and CDR2 is FQGNSA. CDR3 region: CASSFSPVPTGELVF. The CDR3, as DNA: TGTGCCAGCAGCTTTAGTCCCGTACCCACCGGGGAGCTGGTTTTT. The variable domain in full, with the rest retrieved from reference TRBV7-2 and TRBJ2-2, is GAGVSQSPSNKVTEKGKDVELRCDPISGHTALYWYRQSLGQGLEFLIYFQGNSAPDKSGLPSDRFSAERTGGSVSTLTIQRTQQEDSAVYLCASSFSPVPTGELVFGEGSRLTVL.

This clonotype has at least ten counts. J is TRBJ1-5 and V is TRBV9; no firm D call. The V end lost 2 bases, the J end lost 0 bases, and 9 bases lay between the germline ends. CDR1 and CDR2 (germline): SGDLS, YYNGEE. CDR3 length: 15 residues. CDR3 DNA sequence: TGTGCCAGCAGCGTGGGATCCTATAGCAATCAGCCCCAGCATTTT. Translation gives CASSVGSYSNQPQHF.

The chain joins TRBV6-5 to TRBJ2-5; TRBD2 aligns across 10 bases. The germline CDR1 and CDR2 sequences are MNHEY and SVGAGI. This CDR3 has 15 amino acids. Losses at the gene ends were 6 bases for V and 2 bases for J; bases not matched to a gene: 6. CDR3 region: CASRPSSGRQETQYF. CDR3 bases: TGTGCCAGCAGACCGTCTAGCGGGAGACAAGAGACCCAGTACTTC.

The chain has TRBV19 and TRBJ2-1; D may be TRBD1 (6 bases). Between the trimmed V and J ends, which lost 5 bases and 7 bases, there was a span of 15 bases. This CDR3 contains 14 residues. The germline gives CDR1 LNHDA, CDR2 SQIVND (reference sequence). CDR3: CASSPGTTRNEQFF. The CDR3 nucleotides are TGTGCCAGTAGTCCCGGGACAACGAGGAATGAGCAGTTCTTC.

This clonotype came up a few times. The rearrangement uses TRBV6-2 or TRBV6-3 and TRBJ2-7; 8 nucleotides line up with TRBD2. Germline V gene lookup returns CDR1 MNHEY and CDR2 SVGEGT. The trim removed 5 bases at V and 4 bases at J, leaving 10 bases unmatched. The CDR3 runs 15 residues. The CDR3 nucleotides read TGTGCCAGCAGTCCCCTGGAGGCGGGGGGATACGAGCAGTACTTC. Translation gives CASSPLEAGGYEQYF.

Notes on this clonotype: A read error may account for a junction end that differs from germline. The chain links TRBV24-1 to TRBJ2-1; no clear D. This CDR3 region has 14 residues. The V gene's germline CDR1 is KGHDR and CDR2 SFDVKD. CDR3 DNA: TGTGCCACCAGTGCGGAGAGCTCCCACAATGAGCAGTTCTTC. Translated, it gives CATSAESSHNEQFF.

Regarding this clonotype: One end of the junction is discordant with germline, which a read error may explain. The chain couples TRBV29-1 to TRBJ2-2, with D perhaps matching TRBD1 or TRBD2 (5 bases each). The V gene's germline CDR1 is SQVTM and CDR2 ANQGSEA. The CDR3 consists of 13 residues. DNA of the CDR3: TGCAGCGTTGGGACGCCGGGCGCCGGGGCGCTGTTTTTT. It specifies CSVGTPGAGALFF.

Of note for this clonotype: A much larger clone is a single base away; this may be a read error. J is TRBJ2-2 and V is TRBV29-1, with D possibly being TRBD2 (5 bases). Germline values: CDR1 SQVTM, CDR2 ANQGSEA. This CDR3 is built from 15 residues. CDR3 coding DNA: TGCAGCGTTGAATCAGGAAACGCGAACACCGGGGATCTGTTTTTT. Amino acids: CSVESGNANTGDLFF.

Comments on this clonotype: A much larger clone lies a single base off, so this may be a read error. The rearrangement links TRBV14 to TRBJ2-1, with 9 bases fitting TRBD2. The CDR3 totals 15 residues. Trimming took 3 bases from V and 8 from J; bases not matched to a gene: 8. Germline V gives CDR1 SGHDN, CDR2 FVKESK. CDR3: CASSQPGLAWYEQFF. The CDR3 DNA sequence: TGTGCCAGCAGCCAGCCGGGACTAGCTTGGTATGAGCAGTTCTTC.

This clonotype occurred a few times. This chain uses TRBV29-1 with TRBJ2-7; D gene uncertain. V lost 0 bases, J lost 2 bases, and 8 bases lay in between. The CDR3 consists of 13 residues. CDR1 is SQVTM, CDR2 ANQGSEA, per germline. CDR3 nucleotides: TGCAGCGTTGAAGAAGACCTTACCTACGAGCAGTACTTC. This encodes CSVEEDLTYEQYF.

This clonotype showed up many times. The V and J genes are TRBV5-1 and TRBJ2-7; TRBD1 or TRBD2 may be the D gene (8 bases each). The germline gives CDR1 SGHRS, CDR2 YFSETQ. CDR3 length: 15 residues. V was pared by 7 bases and J by 0 bases, with 17 bases between. The CDR3 DNA reads as TGCGCCAGCCGGGGGGGACAGGCAAACTCCTACGAGCAGTACTTC. Its protein product is CASRGGQANSYEQYF.

At least ten counts were recorded for this clonotype. The chain couples TRBV7-9 to TRBJ2-5; no reliable D call. V lost 4 bases, J lost 4 bases, and 16 bases lay in between. The CDR3 consists of 15 residues. Looked up from germline, CDR1 is SEHNR and CDR2 is FQNEAQ (reference sequence). CDR3 in DNA: TGTGCCAGCAGCTCCCGAGGATCTTATCCAGAGACCCAGTACTTC. It codes for CASSSRGSYPETQYF.

This clonotype was seen at least ten times. CDR3 in amino acids: CASSLRDNMNTEAFF. CDR3 bases: TGTGCCAGCAGCTTGAGGGACAACATGAACACTGAAGCTTTCTTT. This chain links TRBV5-4 with TRBJ1-1; TRBD1 might be the D (6 bases). V was clipped by 1 base and J by 0 bases, with 10 bases between them. The CDR3 has 15 residues. Germline values: CDR1 SGHNT, CDR2 YYREEE (reference sequence).

Comment on this clonotype: A much larger clonotype is one base distant, so this may be a read error. The chain recombines TRBV5-6 with TRBJ1-1, with D possibly TRBD1 on 5 matching bases. In germline, CDR1 is SGHDT, CDR2 YYEEEE. The CDR3 extends over 13 amino acids. The CDR3 coding sequence is TGTGCCAGCAGTTGGGACCATAACACTGAAGCTTCCTTT. It encodes CASSWDHNTEASF.

The rearrangement links TRBV6-2 or TRBV6-3 to TRBJ2-2, with 8 positions matching TRBD2. The trim removed 10 bases at V and 3 bases at J, leaving 7 bases unmatched. Germline V CDR1 and CDR2: MNHEY, SVGEGT. This CDR3 has 14 residues. CDR3 bases: TGTGCCACCTTACCGGGACTAGACACCGGGGAGCTGTTTTTT. It is translated as CATLPGLDTGELFF.